One and the same sample provided the 8 T cell receptor beta chains below, sequenced in a study of beta chain features in type 1 diabetes. Isolated RNA was reverse transcribed in full, so expressed TCRB transcripts were sequenced. Using immunoSEQ multiplex PCR, the repertoire was profiled, and TCRdb retains in-frame clones only, with some absent. The data hold just over 450,000 clones, with 25% to 35% observed a single time. Sequencing input: naive CD4+ T cells from blood. The receptors were sampled from a man younger than 35 in good health.

This clone was detected only a few times. The rearrangement joins TRBV30 to TRBJ2-7, with D possibly TRBD2 on 6 matching bases. Trimming removed 4 bases from V and 3 bases from J, with 10 bases in between. The length of the CDR3 is 12 residues. The germline gives CDR1 GTSNPN, CDR2 SVGIG (reference sequence). CDR3 sequence: CAWTKTSYEQYF. The DNA of the CDR3 is TGTGCCTGGACTAAGACTAGCTACGAGCAGTACTTC.

This chain uses TRBV18 with TRBJ1-1; TRBD1 might be the D (5 bases). The CDR3 loop spans 14 amino acids. CDR1 and CDR2 from the germline V gene are KGHSH and LQKENI. Trimming took off 8 bases at V and 6 bases at J, with 19 bases between the two ends. As DNA, the CDR3 is TGTGCCAGCACCATCGGTGGCAGGGACGCTGAAGCTTTCTTT. It translates to CASTIGGRDAEAFF.

This clone was seen more than once but under ten times. The gene calls are TRBV28 and TRBJ2-5; maybe TRBD1 (5 bases). The CDR3 extends over 13 amino acids. Germline V gene lookup returns CDR1 MDHEN and CDR2 SYDVKM. Deletions cut 6 bases from V and 1 base from J, with 9 bases between. CDR3 amino acids: CASSPGFQETQYF. The CDR3 coding sequence is TGTGCCAGCAGCCCAGGGTTCCAAGAGACCCAGTACTTC.

The chain has TRBV5-8 and TRBJ2-1, with 8 bases aligning to TRBD2. This CDR3 region has 16 residues. Germline loops: CDR1 SGHTS, CDR2 YDEGEE. J gave up 0 bases and V 4 bases, and 6 bases lay outside the gene matches. The CDR3 is CASSKLAGSSYNEQFF. DNA for the CDR3: TGTGCCAGCAGCAAATTAGCGGGGAGCTCCTACAATGAGCAGTTCTTC.

Only a few counts were recorded for this clone. This chain connects TRBV29-1 to TRBJ2-1; TRBD2 matches 8 bases. V gave up 4 bases and J gave up 3 bases; unmatched junction bases: 5. CDR1 and CDR2 (germline): SQVTM, ANQGSEA. This CDR3 has 14 amino acids. CDR3 sequence: CSVVASGHYNEQFF. The CDR3 region has the DNA TGCAGCGTTGTGGCTAGCGGGCACTACAATGAGCAGTTCTTC.

The V gene is TRBV30, the J gene TRBJ1-5; unclear D gene. The CDR3 has 14 residues. The V gene lost 3 bases and the J gene lost 3 bases, with 12 bases spanning the gap. From germline, CDR1 is GTSNPN and CDR2 SVGIG (reference sequence). CDR3 nucleotides: TGTGCCTGGAGCGTGTGGGGAAACAATCAGCCCCAGCATTTT. It encodes CAWSVWGNNQPQHF.

This clone has only a few counts. The chain employs TRBV27 and TRBJ2-2; D possibly corresponds to TRBD2 (5 bases). The germline V and J ends were trimmed by 6 bases and 3 bases, with 17 bases remaining between them. There are 16 residues in the CDR3. Looked up from germline, CDR1 is MNHEY and CDR2 is SMNVEV (reference sequence). CDR3 sequence (DNA): TGTGCCAGCAGGCTCCCTCCCGCGGGCCACACCGGGGAGCTGTTTTTT. It encodes CASRLPPAGHTGELFF.

This clone turned up a few times. The V and J genes are TRBV9 and TRBJ2-1; 7 bases line up with TRBD2. After removal of 3 bases from V and 0 bases from J, the junction contained 6 bases not matched to a gene. The CDR3 length is 16 residues. CDR1 SGDLS and CDR2 YYNGEE come from the germline V gene. As DNA, the CDR3 is TGTGCCAGCAGCGCCCTTGGGGGGGGCTCCTACAATGAGCAGTTCTTC. The encoded protein is CASSALGGGSYNEQFF.